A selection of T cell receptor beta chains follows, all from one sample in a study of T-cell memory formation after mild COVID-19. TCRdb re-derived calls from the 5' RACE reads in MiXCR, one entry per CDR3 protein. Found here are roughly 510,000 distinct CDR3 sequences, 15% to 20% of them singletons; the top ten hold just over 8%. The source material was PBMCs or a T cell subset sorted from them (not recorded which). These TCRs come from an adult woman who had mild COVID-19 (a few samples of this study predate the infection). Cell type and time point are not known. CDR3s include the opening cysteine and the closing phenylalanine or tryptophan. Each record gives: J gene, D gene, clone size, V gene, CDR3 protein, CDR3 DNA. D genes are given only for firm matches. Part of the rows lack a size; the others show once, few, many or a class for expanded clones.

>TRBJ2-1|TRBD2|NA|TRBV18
CASSPAILADYNEQFF
TGTGCCAGCTCACCAGCCATCCTAGCGGATTACAATGAGCAGTTCTTC
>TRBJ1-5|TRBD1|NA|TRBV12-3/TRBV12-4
CASSLGYFGTGVVSGNQPQHF
TGTGCCAGCAGTTTAGGGTATTTTGGGACAGGGGTCGTGTCTGGCAATCAGCCCCAGCATTTT
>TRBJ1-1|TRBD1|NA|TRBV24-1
CATKAGGAGDTEAFF
TGTGCCACCAAAGCAGGGGGCGCGGGGGACACTGAAGCTTTCTTT
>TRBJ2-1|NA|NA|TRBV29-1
CSVRTDNEQFF
TGCAGCGTTCGGACAGACAATGAGCAGTTCTTC
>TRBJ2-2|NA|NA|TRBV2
CASSAVGGAGELFF
TGTGCCAGCAGTGCTGTAGGAGGGGCCGGGGAGCTGTTTTTT
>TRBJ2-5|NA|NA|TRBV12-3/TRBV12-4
CASSGAAGETQYF
TGTGCCAGCAGTGGGGCGGCCGGAGAGACCCAGTACTTC
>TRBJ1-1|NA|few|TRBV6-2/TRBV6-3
CASTHTGEAFF
TGTGCCAGCACCCACACGGGTGAAGCTTTCTTT
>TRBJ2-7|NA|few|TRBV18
CASSPTSTGETYEQYF
TGTGCCAGCTCACCAACCTCAACGGGCGAAACCTACGAGCAGTACTTC
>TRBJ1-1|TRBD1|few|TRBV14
CASSQDPGQTEAFF
TGTGCCAGCAGCCAAGACCCGGGACAGACTGAAGCTTTCTTT
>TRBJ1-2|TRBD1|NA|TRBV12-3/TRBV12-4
CASRGQEFGYTF
TGTGCCAGCAGGGGACAGGAGTTTGGCTACACCTTC
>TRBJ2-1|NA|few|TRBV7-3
CASSLTGSGWRFF
TGTGCCAGCAGCTTAACAGGCTCGGGATGGCGGTTCTTC
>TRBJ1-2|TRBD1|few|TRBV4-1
CASSQEDRNYGYTF
TGCGCCAGCAGCCAAGAGGACAGGAACTATGGCTACACCTTC
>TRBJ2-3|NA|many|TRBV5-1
CASSLVGSAGTDTQYF
TGCGCCAGCAGCTTGGTGGGCTCTGCAGGCACAGATACGCAGTATTTT
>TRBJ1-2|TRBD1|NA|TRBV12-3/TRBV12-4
CATGTGTHGYTF
TGTGCCACCGGGACAGGGACCCATGGCTACACCTTC
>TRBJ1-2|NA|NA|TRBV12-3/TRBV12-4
CASSLGEGTDYGYTF
TGTGCCAGCAGTTTAGGGGAGGGTACAGACTATGGCTACACCTTC
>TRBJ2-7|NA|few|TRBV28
CATTTPSSYEQYF
TGTGCCACGACAACTCCGAGCTCCTACGAGCAGTACTTC
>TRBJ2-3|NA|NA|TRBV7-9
CASSLGPKDTQYF
TGTGCCAGCAGCTTGGGACCAAAAGATACGCAGTATTTT
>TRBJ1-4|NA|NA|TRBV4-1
CASSQGWATNEKLFF
TGCGCCAGCAGCCAAGGCTGGGCAACTAATGAAAAACTGTTTTTT
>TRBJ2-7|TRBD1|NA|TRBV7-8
CASSPPGQSAHRQYF
TGTGCCAGCAGCCCCCCGGGACAGTCGGCTCACCGGCAGTACTTC
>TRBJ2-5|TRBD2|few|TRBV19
CASSNTPGLDDGTQYF
TGTGCCAGTAGCAACACACCGGGACTAGACGACGGGACCCAGTACTTC
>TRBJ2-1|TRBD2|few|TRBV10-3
CAISAGTSGNSYNEQFF
TGTGCCATCAGCGCCGGGACTAGCGGGAATTCCTACAATGAGCAGTTCTTC
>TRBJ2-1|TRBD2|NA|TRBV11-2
CAISGKKVEQFF
TGTGCCATTAGCGGGAAGAAGGTTGAGCAGTTCTTC
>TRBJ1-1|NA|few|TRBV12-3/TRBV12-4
CASSIQPLNTEAFF
TGTGCCAGCAGTATACAGCCACTGAACACTGAAGCTTTCTTT
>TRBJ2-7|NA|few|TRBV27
CASSQGDETYEQYF
TGTGCCAGCAGTCAGGGAGATGAGACGTACGAGCAGTACTTC
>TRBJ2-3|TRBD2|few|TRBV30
CAWKRAGKADTQYF
TGTGCCTGGAAACGAGCGGGGAAGGCAGATACGCAGTATTTT
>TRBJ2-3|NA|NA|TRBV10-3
CAISESLRLPPTDTQYF
TGTGCCATCAGTGAGTCTTTGAGGCTACCTCCCACAGATACGCAGTATTTT
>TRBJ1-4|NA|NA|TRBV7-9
CASSLLGGSEKLFF
TGTGCCAGCAGCTTATTAGGGGGGAGTGAAAAACTGTTTTTT
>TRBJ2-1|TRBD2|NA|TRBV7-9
CASSQVSGSHNEQFF
TGTGCCAGCAGCCAGGTTAGCGGGAGCCACAATGAGCAGTTCTTC
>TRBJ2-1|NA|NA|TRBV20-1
CSARVVSGATAVEQFF
TGCAGTGCTAGAGTGGTGTCGGGAGCCACCGCCGTGGAGCAGTTCTTC
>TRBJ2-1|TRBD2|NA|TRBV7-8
CASSLALSGGAPKQFF
TGTGCCAGCAGCTTAGCGCTGAGCGGGGGAGCCCCCAAGCAGTTCTTC
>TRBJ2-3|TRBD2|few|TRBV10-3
CAISQTSGETDTQYF
TGTGCCATCAGCCAGACTAGCGGGGAGACAGATACGCAGTATTTT
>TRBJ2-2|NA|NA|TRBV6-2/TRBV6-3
CASSYSRGHTGELFF
TGTGCCAGCAGTTACTCGAGGGGACACACCGGGGAGCTGTTTTTT
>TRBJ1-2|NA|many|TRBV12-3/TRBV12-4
CASSPGAYGYTF
TGTGCCAGCAGCCCGGGAGCCTATGGCTACACCTTC
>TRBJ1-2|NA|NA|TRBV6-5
CASSSLGLQDGYTF
TGTGCCAGCAGTTCTCTGGGCCTTCAGGATGGCTACACCTTC
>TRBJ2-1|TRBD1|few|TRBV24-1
CATSVWGTGSYNEQFF
TGTGCCACCAGTGTCTGGGGGACAGGCTCCTACAATGAGCAGTTCTTC
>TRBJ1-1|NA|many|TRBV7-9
CASSLVGANTEAFF
TGTGCCAGCAGCTTAGTCGGAGCGAACACTGAAGCTTTCTTT
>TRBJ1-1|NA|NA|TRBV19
CASSIPESIMNTEAFF
TGTGCCAGTAGTATTCCCGAAAGTATCATGAACACTGAAGCTTTCTTT
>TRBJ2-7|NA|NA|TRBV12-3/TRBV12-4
CASTRLEKEQYF
TGTGCCAGCACCCGCCTCGAAAAAGAGCAGTACTTC
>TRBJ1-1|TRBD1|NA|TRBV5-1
CASSRRQGDTEAFF
TGCGCCAGCAGCCGTCGACAGGGAGACACTGAAGCTTTCTTT
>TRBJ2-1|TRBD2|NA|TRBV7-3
CASSLTGGRAGAQFF
TGTGCCAGCAGCTTAACAGGCGGGAGAGCGGGGGCCCAGTTCTTC
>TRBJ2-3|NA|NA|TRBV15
CATSPQKSGTQYF
TGTGCCACCAGCCCTCAAAAATCTGGTACGCAGTATTTT
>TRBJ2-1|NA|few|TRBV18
CASSPEKNEQFF
TGTGCCAGCTCCCCAGAGAAAAATGAGCAGTTCTTC
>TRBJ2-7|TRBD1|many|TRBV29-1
CSVETSDRSSYEQYF
TGCAGCGTTGAAACCTCGGACAGGAGCTCCTACGAGCAGTACTTC
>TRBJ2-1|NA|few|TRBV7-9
CASRNLNEQFF
TGTGCCAGCAGGAACTTAAATGAGCAGTTCTTC
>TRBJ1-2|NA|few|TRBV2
CASRIETVTNYGYTF
TGTGCCAGCAGGATCGAGACAGTAACTAACTATGGCTACACCTTC
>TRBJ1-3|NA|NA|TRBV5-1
CASSSGTGNTIYF
TGCGCCAGCAGCTCAGGGACTGGAAACACCATATATTTT
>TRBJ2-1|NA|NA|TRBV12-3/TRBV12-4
CASRTSSSYNEQFF
TGTGCCAGCAGGACTAGTAGCTCCTACAATGAGCAGTTCTTC
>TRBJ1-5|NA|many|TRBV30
CAWSAQGNQPQHF
TGTGCCTGGAGTGCACAGGGCAATCAGCCCCAGCATTTT
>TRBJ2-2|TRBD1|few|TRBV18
CASSLSRTGANTGELFF
TGTGCCAGCTCACTTTCTCGGACAGGGGCTAACACCGGGGAGCTGTTTTTT
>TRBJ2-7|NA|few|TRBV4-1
CASRGAGVGGYEQYF
TGCGCCAGCAGGGGGGCGGGAGTCGGGGGCTACGAGCAGTACTTC
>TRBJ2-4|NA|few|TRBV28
CASSSTTGQYF
TGTGCCAGCAGTTCGACCACGGGACAGTACTTC
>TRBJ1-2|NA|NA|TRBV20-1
CSASRGEGYTF
TGCAGTGCTAGTCGCGGGGAGGGCTACACCTTC
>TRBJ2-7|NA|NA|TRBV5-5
CASSLTGQRYEQYF
TGTGCCAGCAGCTTAACGGGGCAACGTTACGAGCAGTACTTC
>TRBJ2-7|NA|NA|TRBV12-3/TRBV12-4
CASSSGSAGYEQYF
TGTGCCAGCAGCAGCGGCTCGGCGGGCTACGAGCAGTACTTC
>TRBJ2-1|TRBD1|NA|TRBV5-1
CASSLGQGVDEQFF
TGCGCCAGCAGCTTAGGGCAGGGGGTGGATGAGCAGTTCTTC
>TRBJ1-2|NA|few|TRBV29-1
CSVLREGYGYTF
TGCAGCGTTCTACGGGAGGGGTATGGCTACACCTTC
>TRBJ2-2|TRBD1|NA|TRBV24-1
CATSDPGQGGTGELFF
TGTGCCACCAGTGATCCGGGACAGGGCGGCACCGGGGAGCTGTTTTTT
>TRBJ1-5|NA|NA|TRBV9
CASSVAPQGQPQHF
TGTGCCAGCAGCGTAGCCCCCCAGGGTCAGCCCCAGCATTTT
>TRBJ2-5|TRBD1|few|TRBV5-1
CASNNLGQGKEETQYF
TGCGCCAGCAACAATTTGGGACAGGGAAAAGAAGAGACCCAGTACTTC